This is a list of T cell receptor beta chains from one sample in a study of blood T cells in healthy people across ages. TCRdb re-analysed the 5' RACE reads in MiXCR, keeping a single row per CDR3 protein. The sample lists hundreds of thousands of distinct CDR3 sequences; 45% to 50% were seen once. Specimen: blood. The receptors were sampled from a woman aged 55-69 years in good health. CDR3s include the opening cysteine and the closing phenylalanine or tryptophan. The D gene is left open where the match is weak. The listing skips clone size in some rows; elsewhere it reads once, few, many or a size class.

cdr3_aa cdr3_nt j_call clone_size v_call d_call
CASSYSFSDSTYEQYF TGTGCCAGCAGTTACTCCTTTAGCGACAGCACCTACGAGCAGTACTTC TRBJ2-7 - TRBV6-2/TRBV6-3 -
CSARGGAWGTNEQFF TGCAGTGCTAGAGGAGGCGCCTGGGGGACCAATGAGCAGTTCTTC TRBJ2-1 once TRBV20-1 -
CASSQVSGTSETQYF TGTGCCAGCAGCCAAGTCAGCGGGACTTCAGAGACCCAGTACTTC TRBJ2-5 - TRBV4-2 TRBD2
CASSAGQGPAYEQYF TGTGCCAGCAGCGCCGGCCAGGGGCCCGCCTACGAGCAGTACTTC TRBJ2-7 - TRBV9 -
CSATKAEISYNEQFF TGCAGTGCTACTAAAGCGGAGATCTCCTACAATGAGCAGTTCTTC TRBJ2-1 - TRBV20-1 -
CAWTRWERGETQYF TGTGCCTGGACAAGGTGGGAGAGGGGAGAGACCCAGTACTTC TRBJ2-5 few TRBV30 -
CAWSGREINEQFF TGTGCCTGGAGCGGGCGGGAGATAAATGAGCAGTTCTTC TRBJ2-1 few TRBV30 TRBD2
CATSDTGTGGQETQYF TGTGCCACCAGTGATACCGGGACAGGGGGTCAAGAGACCCAGTACTTC TRBJ2-5 - TRBV24-1 TRBD1
CASSSRDRGDYEQYF TGTGCCAGCAGCTCCCGGGACAGGGGCGACTACGAGCAGTACTTC TRBJ2-7 few TRBV9 TRBD1
CASSPQGPTTEAFF TGTGCCAGCAGCCCCCAGGGGCCGACCACTGAAGCTTTCTTT TRBJ1-1 - TRBV7-2 -
CASSLVLAAHNEQYF TGTGCCAGCAGCTTAGTGTTAGCGGCCCACAATGAGCAGTACTTC TRBJ2-5 - TRBV11-2 -
CASSLEAKSYGYTF TGTGCCAGCAGCTTAGAGGCCAAGTCCTATGGCTACACCTTC TRBJ1-2 few TRBV7-9 -
CATSRDLVDTQYF TGTGCCACCAGCAGAGATCTGGTAGATACGCAGTATTTT TRBJ2-3 - TRBV15 -
CAWSVASGPYEQYF TGTGCCTGGAGTGTCGCAAGCGGGCCGTACGAGCAGTACTTC TRBJ2-7 - TRBV30 -
CASSIVGSSNEQFF TGTGCCAGTAGTATAGTTGGTAGTTCGAATGAGCAGTTCTTC TRBJ2-1 - TRBV19 -
CATSRDLLASYEQYF TGTGCCACCAGCAGAGATTTACTAGCGTCTTACGAGCAGTACTTC TRBJ2-7 - TRBV15 TRBD2
CASSQDGQGTYEQYF TGCGCCAGCAGCCAAGATGGACAGGGTACCTACGAGCAGTACTTC TRBJ2-7 few TRBV4-3 TRBD1
CASSYSSGVNTEAFF TGTGCCAGCAGTTACTCTTCAGGAGTGAACACTGAAGCTTTCTTT TRBJ1-1 - TRBV6-5 -
CASSPPASYEQYF TGTGCCAGCAGTCCCCCCGCCTCCTACGAGCAGTACTTC TRBJ2-7 - TRBV18 -
CASSRDTNSGANVLTF TGTGCCAGCAGCAGGGACACTAACTCTGGGGCCAACGTCCTGACTTTC TRBJ2-6 - TRBV4-2 -
CASSVASGLAGVDNEQFF TGTGCCAGCAGCGTAGCTTCAGGACTAGCGGGAGTTGACAATGAGCAGTTCTTC TRBJ2-1 few TRBV9 TRBD2
CATQTGTVAYEQYF TGTGCCACACAAACCGGGACAGTTGCCTACGAGCAGTACTTC TRBJ2-7 - TRBV28 TRBD1
CASSRTPGTQNTEAFF TGCGCCAGCAGCAGAACCCCCGGGACACAGAACACTGAAGCTTTCTTT TRBJ1-1 - TRBV5-1 -
CAISFHPPADSLNYGYTF TGTGCCATCAGTTTTCATCCCCCGGCAGACTCTCTTAACTATGGCTACACCTTC TRBJ1-2 - TRBV27 -
CAGSPRWGTDTQYF TGTGCCGGCAGCCCTCGGTGGGGGACAGATACGCAGTATTTT TRBJ2-3 - TRBV11-2 -
CASSFKGELYEQYF TGCGCCAGCAGCTTTAAGGGGGAACTCTACGAGCAGTACTTC TRBJ2-7 - TRBV5-1 -
CASSFRQGVSTDTQYF TGTGCCAGCAGCTTCCGACAGGGGGTTAGCACAGATACGCAGTATTTT TRBJ2-3 few TRBV7-2 TRBD1
CAGSLLSTGGSPGTEAFF TGTGCCGGCAGTTTATTGTCGACAGGGGGCAGCCCAGGCACTGAAGCTTTCTTT TRBJ1-1 - TRBV27 TRBD1
CASSLEGTSSFNEQFF TGTGCCAGCAGCTTAGAAGGGACTAGCTCTTTCAATGAGCAGTTCTTC TRBJ2-1 - TRBV7-2 TRBD2
CASSLERQAQAEAFF TGTGCCAGCAGCTTAGAACGACAGGCCCAAGCTGAAGCTTTCTTT TRBJ1-1 - TRBV7-6 -
CSAIGGEGKGATNEKLFF TGCAGTGCTATTGGGGGGGAGGGGAAAGGAGCAACTAATGAAAAACTGTTTTTT TRBJ1-4 few TRBV20-1 -
CASGYLAGYGETQYF TGTGCCAGCGGATACTTAGCGGGATATGGTGAGACCCAGTACTTC TRBJ2-5 - TRBV7-2 TRBD2
CASSQERAGGFPQHF TGCGCCAGCAGCCAAGAGCGGGCAGGGGGTTTTCCCCAGCATTTT TRBJ1-5 - TRBV4-1 TRBD1
CASGLRLADSTDTQYF TGCGCCAGCGGCTTAAGACTAGCGGACAGCACAGATACGCAGTATTTT TRBJ2-3 - TRBV5-1 TRBD2
CASSLEPGPTYEQYF TGTGCCAGCAGCTTAGAACCGGGACCGACCTACGAGCAGTACTTC TRBJ2-7 - TRBV7-2 -
CASSQRLGGTDTQYF TGTGCCAGCAGCCAACGACTGGGCGGCACAGATACGCAGTATTTT TRBJ2-3 - TRBV7-2 -
CASSYSGTETPYEQYF TGTGCCAGCAGTTACAGCGGGACAGAAACCCCCTACGAGCAGTACTTC TRBJ2-7 few TRBV6-5 -
CASSAVAGGPHEQYF TGTGCCAGCAGCGCGGTAGCGGGAGGGCCCCATGAGCAGTACTTC TRBJ2-5 - TRBV7-3 TRBD2
CSVRSGSSTDTQYF TGCAGCGTCCGTAGCGGGAGCAGCACAGATACGCAGTATTTT TRBJ2-3 - TRBV29-1 TRBD2
CASSLGDRGRAFF TGTGCCAGCAGCTTAGGGGACAGGGGGAGAGCTTTCTTT TRBJ1-1 few TRBV7-2 TRBD1